This T cell receptor (beta chain) originates from a study of blood T cell repertoires in COVID-19. Whole-study context: T cells, B-cell-depleted T cells, or PBMCs provided the cDNA or gDNA that served as material.

The V end lost 5 bases, the J end lost 3 bases, and 13 bases lay between the germline ends. This CDR3 region has 15 residues. CDR1 is LNHDA, CDR2 SQIVND, per germline (reference sequence). Method: immunoSEQ multiplex PCR; TCRdb's copy keeps in-frame clones and lacks some. The sample yields about 230,000 clones, 70% to 90% seen once. Enrolled through a virtual design, the participants were between about 18 and 89 years of age and came from about two dozen US areas. In Cohort 3, a recovered donor had either two negative PCRs, clearance, or symptom resolution. This clone was counted once. The TCR originated in a man aged 30-40 years who had recovered from COVID-19. This chain connects TRBV19 to TRBJ2-2; perhaps TRBD1 as D (5 bases). The sample consisted of PBMCs or T cells enriched from blood (not recorded which). CDR3 loop: CASSFRDPYTGELFF. The CDR3 DNA follows: TGTGCCAGTAGTTTCAGGGATCCCTACACCGGGGAGCTGTTTTTT.